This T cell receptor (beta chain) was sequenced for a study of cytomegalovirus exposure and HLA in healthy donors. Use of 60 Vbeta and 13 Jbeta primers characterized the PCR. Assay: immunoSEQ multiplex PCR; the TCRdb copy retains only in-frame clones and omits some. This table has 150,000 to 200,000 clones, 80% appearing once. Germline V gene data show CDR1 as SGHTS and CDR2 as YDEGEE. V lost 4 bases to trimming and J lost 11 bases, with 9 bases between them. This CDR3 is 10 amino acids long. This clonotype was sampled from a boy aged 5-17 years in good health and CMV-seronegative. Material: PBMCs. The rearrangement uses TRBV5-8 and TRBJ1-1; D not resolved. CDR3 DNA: TGTGCCAGCAGCCCCATGGCCGCTTTCTTT. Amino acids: CASSPMAAFF.